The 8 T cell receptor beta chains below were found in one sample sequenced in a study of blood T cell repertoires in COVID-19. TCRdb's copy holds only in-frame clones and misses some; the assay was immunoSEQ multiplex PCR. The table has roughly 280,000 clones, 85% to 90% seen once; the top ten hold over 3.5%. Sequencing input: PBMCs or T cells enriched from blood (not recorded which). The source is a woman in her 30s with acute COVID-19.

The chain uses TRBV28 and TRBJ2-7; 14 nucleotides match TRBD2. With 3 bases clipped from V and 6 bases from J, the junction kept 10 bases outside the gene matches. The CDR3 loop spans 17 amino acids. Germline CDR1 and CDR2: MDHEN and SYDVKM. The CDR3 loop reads CASSLGLAGERDCEQYF. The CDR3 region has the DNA TGTGCCAGCAGTTTGGGACTAGCGGGAGAGCGGGACTGCGAGCAGTACTTC.

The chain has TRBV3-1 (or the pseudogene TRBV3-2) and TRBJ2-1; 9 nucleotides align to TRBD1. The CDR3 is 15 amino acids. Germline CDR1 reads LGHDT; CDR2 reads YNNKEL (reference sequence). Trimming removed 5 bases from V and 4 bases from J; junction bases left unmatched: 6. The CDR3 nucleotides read TGTGCCAGCAGCTATGGACAGGGGAATTACAATGAGCAGTTCTTC. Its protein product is CASSYGQGNYNEQFF.

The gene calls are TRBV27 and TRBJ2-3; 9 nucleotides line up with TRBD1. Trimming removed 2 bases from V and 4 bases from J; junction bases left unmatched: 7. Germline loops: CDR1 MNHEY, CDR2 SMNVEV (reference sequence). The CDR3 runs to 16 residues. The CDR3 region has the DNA TGTGCCAGCAGTTTAAAACAGGGGGCAAAGGCAGATACGCAGTATTTT. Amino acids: CASSLKQGAKADTQYF.

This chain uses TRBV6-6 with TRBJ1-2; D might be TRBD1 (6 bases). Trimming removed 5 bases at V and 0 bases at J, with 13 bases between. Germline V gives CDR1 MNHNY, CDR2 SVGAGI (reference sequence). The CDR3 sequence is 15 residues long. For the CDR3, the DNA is TGTGCCAGCAGTGGGGGCTACCTTGCTAACTATGGCTACACCTTC. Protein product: CASSGGYLANYGYTF.

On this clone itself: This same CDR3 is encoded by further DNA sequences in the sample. CDR3 loop: CASSPQGYEQYF. The CDR3 DNA reads TGTGCCAGCAGCCCACAGGGATACGAGCAGTACTTC. This chain uses TRBV14 with TRBJ2-7; weak D call: TRBD1 (6 bases). The CDR3 totals 12 residues. Germline CDR1 and CDR2: SGHDN and FVKESK. V was cut by 4 bases and J by 4 bases, with 8 bases left in between.

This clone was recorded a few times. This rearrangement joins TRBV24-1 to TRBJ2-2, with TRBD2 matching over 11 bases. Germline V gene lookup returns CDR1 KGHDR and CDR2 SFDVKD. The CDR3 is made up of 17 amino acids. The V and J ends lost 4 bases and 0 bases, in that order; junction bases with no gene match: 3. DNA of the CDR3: TGTGCCACCAGTGACCCGGGACTAGCGGCGAACACCGGGGAGCTGTTTTTT. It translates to CATSDPGLAANTGELFF.

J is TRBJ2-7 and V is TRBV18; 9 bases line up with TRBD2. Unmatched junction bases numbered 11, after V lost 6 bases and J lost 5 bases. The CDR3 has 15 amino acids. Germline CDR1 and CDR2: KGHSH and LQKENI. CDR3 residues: CASSSDSGSVNEQYF. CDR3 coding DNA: TGTGCCAGCTCTTCGGATAGCGGGAGTGTAAACGAGCAGTACTTC.

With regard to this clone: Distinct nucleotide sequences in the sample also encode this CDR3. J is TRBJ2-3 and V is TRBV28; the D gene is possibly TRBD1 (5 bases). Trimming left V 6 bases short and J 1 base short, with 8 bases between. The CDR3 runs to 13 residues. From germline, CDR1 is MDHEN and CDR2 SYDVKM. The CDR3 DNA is TGTGCCAGCAGGGGGCAAGGCACAGATACGCAGTATTTT. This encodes CASRGQGTDTQYF.